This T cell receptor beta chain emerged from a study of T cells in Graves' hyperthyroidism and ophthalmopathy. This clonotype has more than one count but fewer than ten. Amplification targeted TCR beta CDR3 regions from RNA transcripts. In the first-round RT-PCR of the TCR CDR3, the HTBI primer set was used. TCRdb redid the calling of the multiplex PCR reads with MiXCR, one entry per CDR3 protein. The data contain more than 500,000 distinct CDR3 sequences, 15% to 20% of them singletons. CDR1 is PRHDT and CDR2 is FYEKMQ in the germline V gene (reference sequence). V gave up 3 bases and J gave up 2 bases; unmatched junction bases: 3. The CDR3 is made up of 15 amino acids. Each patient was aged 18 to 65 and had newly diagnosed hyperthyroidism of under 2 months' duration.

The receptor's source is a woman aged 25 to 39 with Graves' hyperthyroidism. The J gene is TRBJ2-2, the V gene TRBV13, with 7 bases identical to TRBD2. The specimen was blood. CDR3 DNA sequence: TGTGCCAGCAGCTTTGGACTAGGAAACACCGGGGAGCTGTTTTTT. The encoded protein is CASSFGLGNTGELFF.